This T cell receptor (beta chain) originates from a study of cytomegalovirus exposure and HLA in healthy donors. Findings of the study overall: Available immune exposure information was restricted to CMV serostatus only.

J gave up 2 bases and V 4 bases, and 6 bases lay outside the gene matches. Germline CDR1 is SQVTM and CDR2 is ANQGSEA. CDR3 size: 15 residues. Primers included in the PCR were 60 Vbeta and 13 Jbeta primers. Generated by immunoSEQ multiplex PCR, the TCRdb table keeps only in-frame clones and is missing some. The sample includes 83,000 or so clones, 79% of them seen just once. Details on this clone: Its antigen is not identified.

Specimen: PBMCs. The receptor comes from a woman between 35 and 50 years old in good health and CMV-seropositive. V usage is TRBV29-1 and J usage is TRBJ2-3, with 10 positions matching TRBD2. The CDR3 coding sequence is TGCAGCGTTGCCCCAGCGGGGGGGCCCACAGATACGCAGTATTTT. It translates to CSVAPAGGPTDTQYF.